Shown below are 15 T cell receptor beta chains from a single sample sequenced in a study of blood T cell repertoires in COVID-19. Measured with immunoSEQ multiplex PCR; TCRdb has only the in-frame clones, and not every one. The table includes roughly 410,000 clones, approximately 90% detected once. Material for sequencing was peripheral blood. Receptors were obtained from a woman aged 40 to 49 with COVID-19, enrolled during active disease.

The chain carries TRBV5-1 and TRBJ2-1; 13 nucleotides align to TRBD2. The CDR3 runs to 16 residues. Germline V lookup: CDR1 SGHRS, CDR2 YFSETQ. J gave up 7 bases and V 0 bases, and 4 bases lay outside the gene matches. CDR3 DNA: TGCGCCAGCAGCTTGGAGGGACTAGCGGGACGGAATGAGCAGTTCTTC. This encodes CASSLEGLAGRNEQFF.

This chain joins TRBV10-3 and TRBJ1-1; possibly TRBD1 for D (5 bases). Germline CDR1 reads ENHRY; CDR2 reads SYGVKD. Deletions cut 2 bases from V and 4 bases from J, with 14 bases between. This CDR3 is 15 amino acids long. The CDR3 DNA sequence: TGTGCCATCAGTGAGGGTGGGGGGGAGACCACTGAAGCTTTCTTT. Its translation is CAISEGGGETTEAFF.

The rearrangement joins TRBV29-1 to TRBJ1-1; weak D call: TRBD1 (5 bases). The CDR3 spans 11 residues. CDR1 is SQVTM and CDR2 is ANQGSEA in the germline V gene. V lost 5 bases and J 4 bases, leaving 8 bases between the germline ends. The CDR3 nucleotides read TGCAGCGTTTCCCAGGGCACTGAAGCTTTCTTT. Its protein product is CSVSQGTEAFF.

This chain uses TRBV7-8 with TRBJ2-2, with TRBD2 matching over 15 bases. This CDR3 region has 17 residues. With 6 bases clipped from V and 12 bases from J, the junction kept 14 bases outside the gene matches. Per germline, CDR1 SGHVS and CDR2 FQNEAQ. The CDR3 DNA sequence: TGTGCCAGCAGTTTGGGACTAGCGGGAGGAGGGCCTAGGAAGCTGTTTTTT. Protein sequence: CASSLGLAGGGPRKLFF.

The chain employs TRBV7-8 and TRBJ2-5; 7 positions match TRBD1. Losses at the gene ends were 6 bases for V and 5 bases for J; bases not matched to a gene: 15. Germline V gene sequence: CDR1 SGHVS, CDR2 FQNEAQ. The CDR3 runs to 16 residues. The CDR3, as DNA: TGTGCCAGCAGACTCCGTAGGGACAGCTTCCAGGAGACCCAGTACTTC. Protein product: CASRLRRDSFQETQYF. Based on the CDR3 plus reference TRBV7-8 and TRBJ2-5, the full variable domain is GAGVSQSPRYKVAKRGQDVALRCDPISGHVSLFWYQQALGQGPEFLTYFQNEAQLDKSGLPSDRFFAERPEGSVSTLKIQRTQQEDSAVYLCASRLRRDSFQETQYFGPGTRLLVL.

The chain combines TRBV6-2 or TRBV6-3 with TRBJ2-1, with a possible D match to TRBD2 (6 bases). Germline values: CDR1 MNHEY, CDR2 SVGEGT. Trimming took off 0 bases at V and 5 bases at J, with 29 bases between the two ends. CDR3 size: 21 residues. The CDR3 DNA follows: TGTGCCAGCAGTTACTCGGGGATTGTGGGGACTGGTCGCGTCAGCCACAATGAGCAGTTCTTC. Translating gives CASSYSGIVGTGRVSHNEQFF.

V usage is TRBV28 and J usage is TRBJ1-3; D is possibly TRBD1 (6 bases). The CDR3 runs to 15 residues. CDR1 is MDHEN, CDR2 SYDVKM, per germline. The V end was cut by 6 bases, the J end by 0 bases, with 12 bases between. The CDR3 protein is CASSLTGHSGNTIYF. CDR3 nucleotide sequence: TGTGCCAGCAGCTTAACAGGGCACTCTGGAAACACCATATATTTT.

This chain connects TRBV7-2 to TRBJ1-6; 10 bases agree with TRBD1. Trimming removed 5 bases from V and 10 bases from J; junction bases left unmatched: 5. CDR1 SGHTA and CDR2 FQGNSA come from the germline V gene. This CDR3 region has 14 residues. This chain's CDR3 is CASSAGTGVSPLHF. The CDR3 nucleotides read TGTGCCAGCAGCGCCGGGACAGGGGTGTCACCCCTCCACTTT.

The chain couples TRBV5-1 to TRBJ2-7, with 11 bases identical to TRBD1. This CDR3 spans 15 amino acids. The germline gives CDR1 SGHRS, CDR2 YFSETQ. Germline trimming cut 4 bases from V and 4 bases from J; bases unmatched to any gene: 7. The CDR3 nucleotides are TGCGCCAGCAGCGCCGGACAGGGGGCTTTATACGAGCAGTACTTC. It encodes CASSAGQGALYEQYF.

The V and J genes are TRBV6-5 and TRBJ1-2, with D possibly TRBD1 on 5 matching bases. Germline loops: CDR1 MNHEY, CDR2 SVGAGI. The CDR3 runs to 14 residues. V was trimmed by 6 bases and J by 1 base, leaving 12 bases between them. The CDR3 DNA reads TGTGCCAGCAGACTCAGGGCCGTTAACTATGGCTACACCTTC. It yields the protein CASRLRAVNYGYTF.

The chain is built from TRBV28 and TRBJ2-2; 9 nucleotides agree with TRBD1. Trimming removed 8 bases from V and 3 bases from J; junction bases left unmatched: 7. Germline CDR1 reads MDHEN; CDR2 reads SYDVKM. The CDR3 loop spans 15 amino acids. Here the CDR3 DNA reads TGTGCCAGCGGAACAGGGGGCGTGGACACCGGGGAGCTGTTTTTT. Translating it yields CASGTGGVDTGELFF.

The genes are TRBV6-6 and TRBJ1-2; no reliable D call. The CDR3 consists of 16 residues. Trimming removed 2 bases at V and 8 bases at J, with 21 bases between. Germline V gives CDR1 MNHNY, CDR2 SVGAGI (reference sequence). CDR3 in DNA: TGTGCCAGCAGTTACCCACCTGCCGCAACGGCCAGGGGCTACACCTTC. Its protein is CASSYPPAATARGYTF.

V usage is TRBV7-2 and J usage is TRBJ2-7; D not resolved. The CDR3 spans 15 residues. The germline gives CDR1 SGHTA, CDR2 FQGNSA. The V end lost 1 base, the J end lost 1 base, and 11 bases lay between the germline ends. Here the CDR3 reads CASSLGGDPSYEQYF. CDR3 nucleotides: TGTGCCAGCAGCTTAGGCGGAGACCCATCCTACGAGCAGTACTTC. The whole variable domain, remainder taken from reference TRBV7-2 and TRBJ2-7, is GAGVSQSPSNKVTEKGKDVELRCDPISGHTALYWYRQSLGQGLEFLIYFQGNSAPDKSGLPSDRFSAERTGGSVSTLTIQRTQQEDSAVYLCASSLGGDPSYEQYFGPGTRLTVT.

The V gene is TRBV10-3, the J gene TRBJ1-2, with D maybe TRBD1 (5 bases). V was shortened by 4 bases and J by 2 bases, with 11 bases between the two germline ends. Germline V gives CDR1 ENHRY, CDR2 SYGVKD. The CDR3 spans 14 residues. CDR3 region: CAISGGGENYGYTF. In DNA, the CDR3 is TGTGCCATCAGTGGGGGAGGGGAGAACTATGGCTACACCTTC.

The chain recombines TRBV7-2 with TRBJ1-5, with D tentatively TRBD1 (6 bases). The CDR3 is 17 amino acids. Trimming removed 1 base at V and 4 bases at J, with 17 bases between. Germline V gene lookup returns CDR1 SGHTA and CDR2 FQGNSA. CDR3 bases: TGTGCCAGCAGCTTAGGAGGGGGTCGCGGAGGAAATCAGCCCCAGCATTTT. As protein: CASSLGGGRGGNQPQHF.